The clone carrying this T cell receptor (beta chain) came up a few times. Its antigen remains unknown. The data are from a study of identical twins. The study's findings and limits: For out-of-frame beta sequences, excess twin sharing was weaker. High-abundance cord blood beta clonotypes had fewer insertions; memory repertoires showed none.

Deletions cut 1 base from V and 0 bases from J, with 8 bases between. The CDR3 contains 15 residues. Germline CDR1 and CDR2: SGHDT and YYEEEE. A universal primer site was incorporated via template switching, and the cDNA contained unique molecular identifiers. MiXCR, run by TCRdb on the 5' RACE reads, gives a single entry per CDR3 protein. The table shows fewer than 650,000 distinct CDR3 sequences, with approximately 9.6% occurring only once. These data also formed part of another study, on yellow fever vaccine responses in identical twins.

This sequence originates from a woman aged 18-29 years in good health. Sequenced: PBMCs. The chain joins TRBV5-6 to TRBJ2-1; D call uncertain. CDR3 bases: TGTGCCAGCAGCTTGATTGGGCACTCCTACAATGAGCAGTTCTTC. Translation: CASSLIGHSYNEQFF.